These 5 T cell receptor beta chains came from one sample sequenced in a study of blood T cell repertoires in COVID-19. TCRdb's copy holds only in-frame clones and misses some; the assay was immunoSEQ multiplex PCR. The sample has fewer than 350,000 clones; approximately 85% are singletons. The source material was peripheral blood. The source of these receptors is a human donor in a cohort sampled during active COVID-19.

J is TRBJ2-7 and V is TRBV27, with 10 positions matching TRBD1. This CDR3 spans 16 amino acids. Trimming took 4 bases from V and 0 from J; bases not matched to a gene: 6. Germline CDR1 MNHEY, CDR2 SMNVEV (reference sequence). The CDR3 DNA sequence: TGTGCCAGCAGTTCCTGGGACAGGGGTGGCTCCTACGAGCAGTACTTC. Amino acid sequence: CASSSWDRGGSYEQYF.

A remark on this clone: Within the sample, other DNA sequences also encode this same CDR3. This chain uses TRBV30 with TRBJ1-6; 9 bases match TRBD1. The ends lost 4 bases at V and 7 bases at J; junction bases unmatched: 2. The CDR3 length is 13 residues. CDR1 and CDR2 (germline): GTSNPN, SVGIG (reference sequence). DNA of the CDR3: TGTGCCTGGATGGGACAGGGAAATTCACCCCTCCACTTT. Protein product: CAWMGQGNSPLHF.

This clone has only a few counts. V is TRBV5-1 and J is TRBJ1-1, with a weak D call TRBD1 (5 bases). Germline V gene lookup returns CDR1 SGHRS and CDR2 YFSETQ. V gave up 1 base and J gave up 3 bases, with 10 bases separating them. The CDR3 totals 14 residues. The CDR3 region has the DNA TGCGCCAGCAGCTTGAAGTCACAGGACACTGAAGCTTTCTTT. Its protein is CASSLKSQDTEAFF.

The genes are TRBV4-1 and TRBJ2-1; the match to TRBD2 covers 10 bases. The CDR3 contains 17 residues. Germline CDR1 and CDR2: MGHRA and YSYEKL. The ends lost 4 bases at V and 2 bases at J; junction bases unmatched: 8. CDR3 residues: CASSPEGSGGAYNEQFF. The CDR3 nucleotides read TGCGCCAGCAGCCCCGAGGGGAGCGGGGGGGCCTACAATGAGCAGTTCTTC.

Here the CDR3 reads CSVEDGRVGTYEQYF. CDR3 bases: TGCAGCGTTGAAGATGGGAGGGTTGGGACCTACGAGCAGTACTTC. The V and J genes are TRBV29-1 and TRBJ2-7; 7 bases line up with TRBD2. The CDR3 contains 15 residues. With 0 bases clipped from V and 2 bases from J, the junction kept 7 bases outside the gene matches. CDR1 is SQVTM, CDR2 ANQGSEA, per germline.